The sequence of this T cell receptor (beta chain) was determined in a study of blood T cell repertoires in COVID-19. Background on the study: Acute and convalescent COVID-19 specimens originated in the United States, Italy and Spain. T cells, B-cell-depleted T cells, or PBMCs provided the cDNA or gDNA that served as material.

Worth noting for this clone: At the DNA level, this CDR3 is encoded by other sequences in the same sample as well.

Sequenced by immunoSEQ multiplex PCR; TCRdb stores in-frame clones only, minus some. The data contain 150,000 to 200,000 clones, approximately 79% of them singletons. This TCR was sampled from a woman aged 80 or over with acute or convalescent COVID-19. Material for sequencing was peripheral blood.

The CDR3 region is CASSLDRNYGYTF. The CDR3, as DNA: TGTGCCAGCTCTCTGGACAGGAACTATGGCTACACCTTC. The chain recombines TRBV18 with TRBJ1-2; 7 positions agree with TRBD1. The J segment lost 2 bases and the V segment lost 6 bases, leaving 3 bases of the junction unmatched. The CDR3 is made up of 13 amino acids. Germline CDR1 KGHSH, CDR2 LQKENI. The variable domain in full, with the rest retrieved from reference TRBV18 and TRBJ1-2, is NAGVMQNPRHLVRRRGQEARLRCSPMKGHSHVYWYRQLPEEGLKFMVYLQKENIIDESGMPKERFSAEFPKEGPSILRIQQVVRGDSAAYFCASSLDRNYGYTFGSGTRLTVV.